Below, 10 T cell receptor beta chains from the same sample are listed, as sequenced in a study of tumor-infiltrating lymphocytes in localized non-small cell lung cancer (dated by TCRdb to about 2021). The library came from the immunoSEQ multiplex PCR assay. TCRdb stores this immuneACCESS table with in-frame sequences only. Part of the clones is absent; in the studies checked, under half of the shortfall reflects unresolved V genes, and no reason is known for the rest. Here the sample has about 8,900 clones; about two thirds occur a single time. The top ten constitute 9.4% of the sample. The sequencing input was uninvolved lung tissue not adjacent to the tumor. Receptors were obtained from a human donor with non-small cell lung cancer.

This clone qualifies as medium-sized. This chain uses TRBV6-4 with TRBJ2-1; D is unresolved. CDR1 is MRHNA and CDR2 is SNTAGT in the germline V gene. V lost 5 bases and J lost 5, with 13 bases in between. CDR3 length: 14 amino acids. The CDR3 DNA follows: TGTGCCAGCAGTTTTGCTCTCTCTCACAATGAGCAGTTCTTC. As protein: CASSFALSHNEQFF.

This sequence joins TRBV29-1 and TRBJ1-1; D gene unclear. This CDR3 has 13 amino acids. V was trimmed by 7 bases and J by 0 bases, leaving 12 bases between them. Germline values: CDR1 SQVTM, CDR2 ANQGSEA. The chain's CDR3 is CSAGGQLNTEAFF. The CDR3 coding sequence is TGCAGCGCTGGAGGGCAGTTGAACACTGAAGCTTTCTTT.

The chain couples TRBV9 to TRBJ2-2; D call uncertain. This CDR3 is 11 amino acids long. From germline, CDR1 is SGDLS and CDR2 YYNGEE. V was pared by 0 bases and J by 7 bases, with 1 base between. CDR3 coding DNA: TGTGCCAGCAGCGTAGGCGGGGAGCTGTTTTTT. It is translated as CASSVGGELFF.

This clone appeared a few times. The genes are TRBV19 and TRBJ1-1; D perhaps matches TRBD1 (5 bases). This CDR3 contains 15 residues. V was cut by 0 bases and J by 4 bases, with 12 bases left in between. Germline CDR1 reads LNHDA; CDR2 reads SQIVND (reference sequence). CDR3 nucleotides: TGTGCCAGTAGTATAGAGGGTTTGGGGGGCACTGAAGCTTTCTTT. Its translation: CASSIEGLGGTEAFF.

In its sample, this clone was seen once. This chain uses TRBV28 with TRBJ1-2; D might be TRBD1 (6 bases). CDR3 size: 11 residues. The germline V gene encodes CDR1 MDHEN and CDR2 SYDVKM. Trimming left V 3 bases short and J 8 bases short, with 7 bases between. CDR3 in amino acids: CASSLGGGYTF. The CDR3 nucleotides are TGTGCCAGCAGTTTGGGGGGCGGCTACACCTTC.

This chain joins TRBV6-5 and TRBJ2-1; weak D call: TRBD2 (6 bases). The CDR3 extends over 15 amino acids. Trimming took 2 bases from V and 9 from J, leaving 17 bases between them. Germline V lookup: CDR1 MNHEY, CDR2 SVGAGI. CDR3 DNA sequence: TGTGCCAGCAGTTACACTCTTGGAGGGCCGGGTGAGCAGTTCTTC. It translates to CASSYTLGGPGEQFF.

The V call is TRBV15, the J call TRBJ2-6, with D uncertain. Trimming left V 0 bases short and J 1 base short, with 4 bases between. The germline gives CDR1 LNHNV, CDR2 YYDKDF (reference sequence). This CDR3 spans 15 amino acids. CDR3: CATSRDGSGANVLTF. For the CDR3, the DNA is TGTGCCACCAGCAGAGATGGGTCTGGGGCCAACGTCCTGACTTTC.

The gene calls are TRBV28 and TRBJ1-2; D call uncertain. The length of the CDR3 is 12 residues. Germline lookup yields CDR1 MDHEN and CDR2 SYDVKM. With 6 bases removed from V and 2 bases from J, the gap between germline ends came to 7 bases. The CDR3 region is CASSRLNYGYTF. The CDR3 DNA reads TGTGCCAGCAGCCGGCTGAACTATGGCTACACCTTC.

This chain joins TRBV2 and TRBJ2-1; 10 bases match TRBD1. The germline CDR1 and CDR2 sequences are SNHLY and FYNNEI. The trim removed 5 bases at V and 10 bases at J, leaving 8 bases unmatched. CDR3 length: 14 amino acids. CDR3 bases: TGTGCCAGCAGTTCGGACAGGGGGGAAGAAGAGCAGTTCTTC. Its protein product is CASSSDRGEEEQFF.

This clone was detected once. This chain connects TRBV29-1 to TRBJ2-4, with D tentatively TRBD1 (6 bases). Germline V gene sequence: CDR1 SQVTM, CDR2 ANQGSEA. The V gene lost 4 bases and the J gene lost 0 bases, with 25 bases spanning the gap. The CDR3 contains 19 residues. DNA of the CDR3: TGCAGCGTTGTCCAGGACCGGGACACCAGAGGCCTAGCCAAAAACATTCAGTACTTC. This codes for CSVVQDRDTRGLAKNIQYF.